Described below is a single TCR beta chain sequence and its context. Antigen: not known. The V and J ends lost 3 bases and 1 base respectively, with 14 bases between them. The CDR3 sequence is 15 residues long. The germline gives CDR1 SGHDT, CDR2 YYEEEE. Brentuximab vedotin exposure varied, and every patient relapsed after autologous stem cell transplantation. Complete response, partial response or progressive disease was each patient's best response. These data are taken from a study of PD-1 blockade in classical Hodgkin lymphoma. Turning to the study itself: Patients got intravenous nivolumab 3 mg/kg every 2 weeks. Study-level points and caveats: As was reported, newly diagnosed patients showed lower baseline TCR diversity than healthy donors did. Complete responders matched newly diagnosed patients in baseline diversity.

The table came from immunoSEQ multiplex PCR; TCRdb's copy has only in-frame clones and leaves some out. The table shows approximately 50,000 clones, with approximately 90% occurring only once. J is TRBJ2-7 and V is TRBV5-6; possibly TRBD1 or TRBD2 for D (5 bases each). The sequence was collected from a human donor with classical Hodgkin lymphoma. The sequences come from peripheral blood mononuclear cells (PBMCs), collected before the second cycle of nivolumab. CDR3 DNA: TGTGCCAGCAGCTGGGGGACGGTTACATCCTACGAGCAGTACTTC. This translates into CASSWGTVTSYEQYF.